The TCR beta chain under discussion was sequenced for a study of blood T cell repertoires in COVID-19. Across the study: Some COVID-19 samples were acute and others convalescent; all came from the United States, Italy and Spain. PBMCs, B-cell-depleted T cells, or T cells were the source of the cDNA or gDNA that made up the material.

V was trimmed by 3 bases and J by 8 bases, leaving 12 bases between them. This CDR3 is 13 amino acids long. Germline V gene data show CDR1 as SGHRS and CDR2 as YFSETQ. Authors' data handling: Using reference gene primer amplification, nucleated cell counts were estimated. This table comes from immunoSEQ multiplex PCR, and its TCRdb copy is limited to in-frame clones, with some not included. V, J and clone size derive from that table, while D and trimming were established from the DNA sequence. This sample carries 450,000 to 500,000 clones, 70% to 90% of them seen once, and the ten largest clones take under 4%.

Sequencing was done on a sample of peripheral blood. The clonotype comes from a human donor in a cohort sampled during active COVID-19. The chain combines TRBV5-1 with TRBJ1-5; D is unclear. Here the CDR3 reads CASSSHFGEPQHF. In nucleotides, the CDR3 is TGCGCCAGCAGCTCCCACTTCGGTGAGCCCCAGCATTTT. Combining the CDR3 with reference TRBV5-1 and TRBJ1-5 gives the whole variable domain KAGVTQTPRYLIKTRGQQVTLSCSPISGHRSVSWYQQTPGQGLQFLFEYFSETQRNKGNFPGRFSGRQFSNSRSEMNVSTLELGDSALYLCASSSHFGEPQHFGDGTRLSIL.